This T cell receptor beta chain was recorded in a study of cytomegalovirus exposure and HLA in healthy donors. Points on this clone: Its specificity is unknown.

Healthy people donating bone marrow made up the donors. Per the germline V gene, CDR1 is MDHEN and CDR2 is SYDVKM. After removal of 8 bases from V and 6 bases from J, the junction contained 11 bases not matched to a gene. The CDR3 is 14 residues long. Whole-study results and caveats: Previously analyzed data showed that most TCR beta V segments were productive at a frequency of about 90% or about 30%. The authors later found most CMV-associated TCR beta chains appeared HLA-restricted. Researchers reported in a later analysis that a missense DCLRE1C variant was tied to TCR beta V- and J-gene trimming.

The primer mix had 60 Vbeta and 13 Jbeta primers. Sequenced by immunoSEQ multiplex PCR; TCRdb stores in-frame clones only, minus some. Of approximately 100,000 clones listed, around 75% are singletons. The sample was PBMCs. This TCR was sampled from a woman in her late teens or twenties in good health and CMV-seropositive. The V gene is TRBV28, the J gene TRBJ2-3; 7 bases are shared with TRBD2. As DNA, the CDR3 is TGTGCCAGCTCGACGGGGGGAGTCCTGGATACGCAGTATTTT. Encoded protein: CASSTGGVLDTQYF.